Detailed here is one TCR beta chain. What it binds is unknown. The sample comes from a study of cytomegalovirus exposure and HLA in healthy donors. Overall study findings and caveats: Reported performance of the classifier showed diagnosis of cytomegalovirus status with high specificity and sensitivity. The study assumed roughly uniform donor sequencing depth for presence/absence analyses.

There are 15 residues in the CDR3. The trim removed 11 bases at V and 2 bases at J, leaving 13 bases unmatched. Germline V gene lookup returns CDR1 LNHDA and CDR2 SQIVND (reference sequence). PCR employed 60 Vbeta and 13 Jbeta primers. The protocol was immunoSEQ multiplex PCR, while the TCRdb copy is restricted to in-frame clones and leaves out a portion. Seen here are roughly 150,000 clones, 60% to 80% observed once, and the top ten hold 11%. This TCR came from a man younger than 35 in good health and CMV-seropositive. The V call is TRBV19, the J call TRBJ2-3, with 7 bases that match TRBD1. The material sequenced was PBMCs. The CDR3 protein is CASPKGTDPTDTQYF. The CDR3 DNA is TGTGCCTCTCCGAAAGGGACAGACCCCACAGATACGCAGTATTTT.